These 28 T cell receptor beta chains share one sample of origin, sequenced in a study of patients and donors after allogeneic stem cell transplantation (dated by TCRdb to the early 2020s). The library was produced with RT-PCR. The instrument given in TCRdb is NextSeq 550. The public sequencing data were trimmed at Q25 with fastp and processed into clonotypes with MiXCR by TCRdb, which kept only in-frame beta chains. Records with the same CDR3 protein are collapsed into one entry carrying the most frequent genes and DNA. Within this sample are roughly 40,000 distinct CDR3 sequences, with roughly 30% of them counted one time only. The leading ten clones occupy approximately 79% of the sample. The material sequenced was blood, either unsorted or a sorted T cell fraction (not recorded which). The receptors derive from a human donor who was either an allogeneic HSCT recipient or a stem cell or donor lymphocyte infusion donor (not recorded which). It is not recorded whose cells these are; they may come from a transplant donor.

In nucleotides, the CDR3 is TGTGCCAGCAGCCTAGGGACTAGCGGGAGCCGCCACGAGCAGTACTTC. Protein sequence: CASSLGTSGSRHEQYF. The chain recombines TRBV3-1 with TRBJ2-7; 14 nucleotides match TRBD2. Germline CDR1 reads LGHDT; CDR2 reads YNNKEL (reference sequence). The V and J ends lost 4 bases and 5 bases, in that order; junction bases with no gene match: 7. The CDR3 has 16 residues.

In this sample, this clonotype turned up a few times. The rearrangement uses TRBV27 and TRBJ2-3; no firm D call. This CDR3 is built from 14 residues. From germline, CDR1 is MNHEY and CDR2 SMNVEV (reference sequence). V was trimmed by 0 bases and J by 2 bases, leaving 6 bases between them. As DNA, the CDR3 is TGTGCCAGCAGTTTATCCCACCCCACAGATACGCAGTATTTT. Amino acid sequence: CASSLSHPTDTQYF.

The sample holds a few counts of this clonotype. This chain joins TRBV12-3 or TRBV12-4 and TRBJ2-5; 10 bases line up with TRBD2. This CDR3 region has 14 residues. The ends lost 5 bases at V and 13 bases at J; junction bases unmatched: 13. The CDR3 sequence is CASSPRTSGVTAYF. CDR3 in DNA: TGTGCCAGCAGTCCCCGGACTAGCGGAGTAACAGCGTACTTC.

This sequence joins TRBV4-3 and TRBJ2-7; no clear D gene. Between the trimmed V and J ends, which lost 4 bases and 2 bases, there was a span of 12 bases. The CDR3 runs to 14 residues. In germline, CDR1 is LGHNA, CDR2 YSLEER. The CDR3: CASSPGNGPYEQYF. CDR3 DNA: TGCGCCAGCAGCCCTGGCAACGGACCCTACGAGCAGTACTTC.

The CDR3 sequence is CASSQFAGTGELFF. CDR3 nucleotide sequence: TGCGCCAGCAGCCAATTTGCCGGGACCGGGGAGCTGTTTTTT. The rearrangement uses TRBV4-3 and TRBJ2-2; unclear D gene. The ends were cut back, 2 bases at V and 5 bases at J, with 9 bases in the middle. CDR1 and CDR2 from the germline V gene are LGHNA and YSLEER. There are 14 residues in the CDR3.

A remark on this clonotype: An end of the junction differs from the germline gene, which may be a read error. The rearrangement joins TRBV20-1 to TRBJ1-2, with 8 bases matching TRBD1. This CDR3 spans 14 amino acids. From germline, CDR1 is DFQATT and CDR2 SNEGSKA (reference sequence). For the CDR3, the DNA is TGCAGTGCAGACGGACAGGGTAAAATGGATGGCTACATCTTC. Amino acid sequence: CSADGQGKMDGYIF.

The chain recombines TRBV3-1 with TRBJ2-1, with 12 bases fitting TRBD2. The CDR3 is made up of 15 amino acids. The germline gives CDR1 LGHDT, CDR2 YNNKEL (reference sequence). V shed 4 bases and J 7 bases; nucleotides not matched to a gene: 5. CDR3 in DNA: TGTGCCAGCAGCCTTACTAGCGGGAGGCTTAATGAGCAGTTCTTC. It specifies CASSLTSGRLNEQFF.

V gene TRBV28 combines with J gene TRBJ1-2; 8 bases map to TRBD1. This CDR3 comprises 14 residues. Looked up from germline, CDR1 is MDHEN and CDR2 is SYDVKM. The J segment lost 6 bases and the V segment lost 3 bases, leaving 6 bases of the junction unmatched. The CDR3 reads CASSLQGAPDGYTF. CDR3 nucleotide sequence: TGTGCCAGCAGTTTGCAGGGGGCGCCGGATGGCTACACCTTC.

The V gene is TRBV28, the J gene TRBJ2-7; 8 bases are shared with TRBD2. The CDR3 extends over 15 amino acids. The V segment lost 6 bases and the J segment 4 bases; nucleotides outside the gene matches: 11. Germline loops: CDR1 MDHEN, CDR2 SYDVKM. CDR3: CASSPRGGGRYEQYF. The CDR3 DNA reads TGTGCCAGCAGCCCGAGGGGTGGCGGGAGGTACGAGCAGTACTTC.

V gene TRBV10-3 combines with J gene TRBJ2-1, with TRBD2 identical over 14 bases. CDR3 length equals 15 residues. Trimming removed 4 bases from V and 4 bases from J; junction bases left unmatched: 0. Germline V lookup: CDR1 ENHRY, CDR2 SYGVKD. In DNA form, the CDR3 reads TGTGCCATCAGTGGGACTAGCGGGGGGTACAATGAGCAGTTCTTC. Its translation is CAISGTSGGYNEQFF.

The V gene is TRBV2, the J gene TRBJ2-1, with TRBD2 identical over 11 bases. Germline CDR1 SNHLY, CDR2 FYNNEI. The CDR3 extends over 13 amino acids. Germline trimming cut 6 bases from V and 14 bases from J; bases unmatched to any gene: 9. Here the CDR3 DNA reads TGTGCCAGCAGGGACCCTAGCGGGAGGACCGAGTTCTTC. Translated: CASRDPSGRTEFF.

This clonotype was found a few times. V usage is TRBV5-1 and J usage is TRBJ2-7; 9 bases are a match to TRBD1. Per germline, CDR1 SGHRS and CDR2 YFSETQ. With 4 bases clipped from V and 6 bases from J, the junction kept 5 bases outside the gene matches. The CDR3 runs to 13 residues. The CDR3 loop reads CASSPGQGTEQYF. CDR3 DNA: TGCGCCAGCAGCCCGGGACAGGGAACCGAGCAGTACTTC.

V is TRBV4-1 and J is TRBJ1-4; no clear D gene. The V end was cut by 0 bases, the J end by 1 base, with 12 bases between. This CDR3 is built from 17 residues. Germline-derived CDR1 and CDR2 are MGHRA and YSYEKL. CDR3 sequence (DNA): TGCGCCAGCAGCCAAGATTGGCCTTGGGAAACTAATGAAAAACTGTTTTTT. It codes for CASSQDWPWETNEKLFF.

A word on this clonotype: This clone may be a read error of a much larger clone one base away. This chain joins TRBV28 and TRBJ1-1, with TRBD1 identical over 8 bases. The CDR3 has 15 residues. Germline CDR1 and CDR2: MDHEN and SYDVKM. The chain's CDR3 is CASIPGQEMFTEALF. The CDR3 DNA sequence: TGTGCCAGCATCCCGGGACAGGAGATGTTCACTGAAGCTCTCTTT.

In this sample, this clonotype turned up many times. The CDR3 DNA is TGCAGTGCTCCACGACAGGGGGTAGAGTCACCCCTCCACTTT. It yields the protein CSAPRQGVESPLHF. This chain connects TRBV20-1 to TRBJ1-6; 9 nucleotides match TRBD1. In germline, CDR1 is DFQATT, CDR2 SNEGSKA (reference sequence). V gave up 5 bases and J gave up 10 bases; unmatched junction bases: 9. CDR3 length equals 14 residues.

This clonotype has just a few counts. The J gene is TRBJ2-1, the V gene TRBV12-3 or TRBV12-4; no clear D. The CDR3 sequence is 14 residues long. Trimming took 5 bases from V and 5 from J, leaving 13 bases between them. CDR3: CASSLLSSNNEQFF. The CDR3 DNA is TGTGCCAGCAGTCTCCTCAGCAGTAACAATGAGCAGTTCTTC.

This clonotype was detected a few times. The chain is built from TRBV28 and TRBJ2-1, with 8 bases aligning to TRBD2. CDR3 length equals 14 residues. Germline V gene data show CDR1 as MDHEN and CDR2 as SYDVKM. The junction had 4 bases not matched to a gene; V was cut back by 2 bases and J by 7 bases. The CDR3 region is CASSLTSGLNEQFF. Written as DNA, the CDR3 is TGTGCCAGCAGTTTAACTAGCGGACTAAATGAGCAGTTCTTC.

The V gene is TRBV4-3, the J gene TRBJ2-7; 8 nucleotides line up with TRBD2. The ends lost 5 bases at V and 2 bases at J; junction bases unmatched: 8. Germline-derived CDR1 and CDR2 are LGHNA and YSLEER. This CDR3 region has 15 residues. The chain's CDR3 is CASSEGLVSPYEQYF. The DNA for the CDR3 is TGCGCCAGCAGCGAGGGACTAGTCTCGCCCTACGAGCAGTACTTC.

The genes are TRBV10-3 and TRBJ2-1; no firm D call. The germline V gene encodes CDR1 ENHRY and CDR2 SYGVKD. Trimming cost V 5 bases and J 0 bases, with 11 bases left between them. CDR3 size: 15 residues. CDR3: CAISPSLSSYNEQFF. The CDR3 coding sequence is TGTGCCATCAGTCCCAGCCTAAGCTCCTACAATGAGCAGTTCTTC.

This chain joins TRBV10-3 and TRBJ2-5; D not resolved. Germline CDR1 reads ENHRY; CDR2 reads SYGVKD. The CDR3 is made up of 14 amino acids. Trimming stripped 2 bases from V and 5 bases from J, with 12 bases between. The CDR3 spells CAISELTARETQYF. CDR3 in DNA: TGTGCCATCAGTGAGCTCACGGCACGCGAGACCCAGTACTTC.

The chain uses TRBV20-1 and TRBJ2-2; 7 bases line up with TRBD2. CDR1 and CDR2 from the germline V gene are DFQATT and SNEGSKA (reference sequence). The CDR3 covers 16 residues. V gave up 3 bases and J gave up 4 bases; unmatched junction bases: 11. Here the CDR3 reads CSARRTAGVSTGELFF. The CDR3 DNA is TGCAGTGCTAGGCGGACGGCGGGAGTGTCCACCGGGGAGCTGTTTTTT.

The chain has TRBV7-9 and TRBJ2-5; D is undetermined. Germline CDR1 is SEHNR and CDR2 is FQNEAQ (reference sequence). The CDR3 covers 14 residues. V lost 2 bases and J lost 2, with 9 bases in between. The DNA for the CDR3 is TGTGCCAGCAGCTTATCCCACAGACAAGAGACCCAGTACTTC. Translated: CASSLSHRQETQYF.

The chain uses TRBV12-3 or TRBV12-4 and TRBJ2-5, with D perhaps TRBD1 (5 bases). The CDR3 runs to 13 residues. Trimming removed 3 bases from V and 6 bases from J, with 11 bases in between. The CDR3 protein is CASSFADIKTQYF. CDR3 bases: TGTGCCAGCAGTTTCGCGGACATAAAGACCCAGTACTTC.

The CDR3: CASSSSPGQGAYKNIQYF. Here the CDR3 DNA reads TGTGCCAGCAGTTCCTCCCCCGGACAGGGGGCGTACAAAAACATTCAGTACTTC. J is TRBJ2-4 and V is TRBV7-9, with 11 positions matching TRBD1. Looked up from germline, CDR1 is SEHNR and CDR2 is FQNEAQ (reference sequence). V lost 6 bases and J lost 3; bases outside the gene matches: 13. The length of the CDR3 is 18 residues.

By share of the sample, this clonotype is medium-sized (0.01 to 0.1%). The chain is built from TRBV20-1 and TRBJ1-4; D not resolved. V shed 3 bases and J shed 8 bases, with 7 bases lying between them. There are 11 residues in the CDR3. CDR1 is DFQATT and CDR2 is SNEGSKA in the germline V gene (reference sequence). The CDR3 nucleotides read TGCAGTGCTAGGAGAGGCGAAAAACTGTTTTTT. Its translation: CSARRGEKLFF.

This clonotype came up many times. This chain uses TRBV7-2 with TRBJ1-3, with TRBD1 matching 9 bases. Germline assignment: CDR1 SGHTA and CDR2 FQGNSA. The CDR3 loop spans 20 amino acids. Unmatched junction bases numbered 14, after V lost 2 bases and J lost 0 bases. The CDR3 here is CASSLRGDRALKISGNTIYF. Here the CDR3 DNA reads TGTGCCAGCAGCTTAAGGGGGGACAGGGCCTTAAAAATCTCTGGAAACACCATATATTTT.

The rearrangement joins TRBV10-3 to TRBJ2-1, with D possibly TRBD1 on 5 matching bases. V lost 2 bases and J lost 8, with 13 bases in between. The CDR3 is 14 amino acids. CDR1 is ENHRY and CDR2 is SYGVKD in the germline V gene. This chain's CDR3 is CAISERAGPDEQFF. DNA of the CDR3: TGTGCCATCAGTGAGAGAGCAGGGCCCGATGAGCAGTTCTTC.

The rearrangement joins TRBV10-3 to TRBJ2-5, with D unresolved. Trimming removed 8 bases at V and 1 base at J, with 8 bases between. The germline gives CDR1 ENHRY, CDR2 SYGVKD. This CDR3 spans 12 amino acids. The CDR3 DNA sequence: TGTGCCATCTTAGGCCCCCAAGAGACCCAGTACTTC. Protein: CAILGPQETQYF.